Below, 29 T cell receptor beta chains from the same sample are listed, as sequenced in a study of T cell repertoires in cytomegalovirus infection. What these receptors recognize is not known. From the reads, TCRdb called clonotypes with MiXCR, one entry per CDR3 protein. In the table there are 700,000 to 950,000 distinct CDR3 sequences, 32% of which are singletons. The sample was cultured CD8+ T cells from PBMCs, taken from culture after CMV antigen stimulation. These receptors all come from a human donor in good health (CMV status not recorded). Some clones in this sample may be carry-over from other donors' samples.

In DNA, the CDR3 is TGTGCCAGCAGTGTTCTAGCGGGGGGGAACAATGAGCAGTTCTTC. Protein sequence: CASSVLAGGNNEQFF. The chain links TRBV2 to TRBJ2-1; TRBD2 agrees at 12 bases. The CDR3 is 15 residues long. V dropped 4 bases and J dropped 5; count of bases not matched to a gene: 3. Germline V gene data show CDR1 as SNHLY and CDR2 as FYNNEI.

J is TRBJ2-7 and V is TRBV27; D is possibly TRBD2 (5 bases). The V and J ends lost 7 bases and 2 bases respectively, with 15 bases between them. Germline V gene lookup returns CDR1 MNHEY and CDR2 SMNVEV (reference sequence). This CDR3 is 14 amino acids long. The CDR3 here is CASNAGGEAYEQYF. In nucleotides, the CDR3 is TGTGCCAGCAACGCGGGCGGAGAGGCCTACGAGCAGTACTTC.

With respect to this clonotype: Relative to the germline gene, one junction end is altered; a read error may explain this. The gene calls are TRBV29-1 and TRBJ1-2, with TRBD1 identical over 7 bases. Looked up from germline, CDR1 is SQVTM and CDR2 is ANQGSEA. This CDR3 spans 13 amino acids. CDR3 region: CSAKTGRGYGYAF. The CDR3 nucleotides are TGCAGCGCCAAGACAGGGCGTGGGTATGGCTACGCCTTC.

This clonotype was picked up a small number of times. V and J are TRBV23-1 and TRBJ2-1; a possible D gene is TRBD1 (6 bases). TRBV23-1 is marked as an open reading frame, function uncertain. This CDR3 is built from 14 residues. V dropped 7 bases and J dropped 6 bases, with 16 bases sitting between them. This CDR3 is CASIRGFPGNEQFF. The DNA of the CDR3 is TGCGCCAGCATCAGGGGTTTTCCGGGCAATGAGCAGTTCTTC.

This chain uses TRBV28 with TRBJ2-1; no clear D gene. In germline, CDR1 is MDHEN, CDR2 SYDVKM. This CDR3 contains 18 residues. The V end lost 2 bases, the J end lost 1 base, and 18 bases lay between the germline ends. The CDR3 is CASSLRLGLMGSYNEQFF. The CDR3 coding sequence is TGTGCCAGCAGTTTACGCCTCGGTCTGATGGGTTCCTACAATGAGCAGTTCTTC. Full variable domain (remainder filled in from reference TRBV28 and TRBJ2-1): DVKVTQSSRYLVKRTGEKVFLECVQDMDHENMFWYRQDPGLGLRLIYFSYDVKMKEKGDIPEGYSVSREKKERFSLILESASTNQTSMYLCASSLRLGLMGSYNEQFFGPGTRLTVL.

The rearrangement links TRBV11-2 to TRBJ2-3, with TRBD2 as a possible D gene (5 bases). Trimming removed 3 bases at V and 1 base at J, with 17 bases between. Germline V lookup: CDR1 SGHAT, CDR2 FQNNGV. CDR3 length: 17 residues. The CDR3 here is CASSFTLRTARTDTQYF. DNA for the CDR3: TGTGCCAGCAGCTTCACTCTTCGGACTGCCCGCACAGATACGCAGTATTTT. Looking up the rest from reference TRBV11-2 and TRBJ2-3 gives the full variable domain: EAGVAQSPRYKIIEKRQSVAFWCNPISGHATLYWYQQILGQGPKLLIQFQNNGVVDDSQLPKDRFSAERLKGVDSTLKIQPAKLEDSAVYLCASSFTLRTARTDTQYFGPGTRLTVL.

This clonotype turned up a few times. This rearrangement joins TRBV10-3 to TRBJ2-3, with TRBD2 as a possible D gene (6 bases). The CDR3 is 14 residues long. Germline values: CDR1 ENHRY, CDR2 SYGVKD. V lost 11 bases and J lost 5, with 20 bases in between. The CDR3 bases are TGTGCCGCGGGGACCTCACGAGGGGAAGATACGCAGTATTTT. Translation gives CAAGTSRGEDTQYF.

This clonotype showed up many times. V usage is TRBV7-2 and J usage is TRBJ2-3, with 9 bases lining up with TRBD2. Germline V gene lookup returns CDR1 SGHTA and CDR2 FQGNSA. The length of the CDR3 is 16 residues. J was trimmed by 3 bases and V by 4 bases; bases with no gene match: 8. The CDR3 DNA reads as TGTGCCAGCAGCTCCGGGACTAGCAGGTCGACAGATACGCAGTATTTT. Translating gives CASSSGTSRSTDTQYF.

For this clonotype: This could be a read error, since a much larger clone is one nucleotide away. The V and J genes are TRBV7-6 and TRBJ2-2; D is unresolved. The CDR3 sequence is 12 residues long. Looked up from germline, CDR1 is SGHVS and CDR2 is FNYEAQ. The V end was cut by 6 bases, the J end by 3 bases, with 5 bases between. The DNA for the CDR3 is TGTGCCAGCAGACAAGACACCGGGGAGCTGTTTTTT. This translates into CASRQDTGELFF.

CDR3 DNA sequence: TGTGCCAGCAGTTACCTTCCTGGAGAATCCTACGAGCAGTACTTC. Encoded protein: CASSYLPGESYEQYF. The chain has TRBV6-2 or TRBV6-3 and TRBJ2-7; D call uncertain. CDR3 length equals 15 residues. Germline V gene lookup returns CDR1 MNHEY and CDR2 SVGEGT. V was cut by 2 bases and J by 1 base, with 12 bases left in between.

The chain links TRBV12-3 or TRBV12-4 to TRBJ2-7, with D perhaps TRBD1 or TRBD2 (5 bases each). Trimming removed 0 bases at V and 4 bases at J, with 13 bases between. This CDR3 region has 15 residues. Here the CDR3 reads CASSLALDRLYEQYF. The CDR3 nucleotides read TGTGCCAGCAGTTTAGCCCTCGACAGACTATACGAGCAGTACTTC.

This clonotype has just a few counts. The chain joins TRBV25-1 to TRBJ1-2, with a possible D match to TRBD1 (5 bases). CDR1 is MGHDK and CDR2 is SYGVNS in the germline V gene. With 1 base removed from V and 4 bases from J, the gap between germline ends came to 10 bases. The CDR3 totals 14 residues. The CDR3 DNA sequence: TGTGCCAGCAGTGAATTCGCAGGGATCTATGGCTACACCTTC. Translated: CASSEFAGIYGYTF.

About this clonotype itself: A single base separates this from a much larger clone, so it may be a read error. This rearrangement joins TRBV29-1 to TRBJ2-1, with a tentative D call TRBD1 (5 bases). CDR1 and CDR2 from the germline V gene are SQVTM and ANQGSEA. This CDR3 is built from 14 residues. V dropped 6 bases and J dropped 2 bases, with 14 bases sitting between them. CDR3 loop: CSVQGAETYNEQFF. The CDR3 DNA sequence: TGCAGCGTCCAAGGGGCCGAAACCTACAATGAGCAGTTCTTC.

The chain is built from TRBV7-6 and TRBJ2-2; D gene ambiguous. The CDR3 covers 15 residues. In germline, CDR1 is SGHVS, CDR2 FNYEAQ. Trimming removed 1 base at V and 9 bases at J, with 15 bases between. CDR3 DNA: TGTGCCAGCAGCTTAGAAGCAGAGCTCGGACGGGAGCTGTTTTTT. This codes for CASSLEAELGRELFF.

This clonotype was seen at least ten times. This sequence joins TRBV12-3 or TRBV12-4 and TRBJ1-1; D is ambiguous. The V gene lost 3 bases and the J gene lost 4 bases, with 18 bases spanning the gap. The CDR3 is made up of 16 amino acids. CDR3 in amino acids: CASSFFSGRESTEAFF. CDR3 DNA sequence: TGTGCCAGCAGTTTCTTCTCTGGCCGGGAGAGCACTGAAGCTTTCTTT.

To note about this clonotype: This may come from a read error, since a much larger clone is one base off. This chain connects TRBV7-8 to TRBJ2-5; 10 nucleotides match TRBD1. CDR1 is SGHVS, CDR2 FQNEAQ, per germline. The CDR3 is 15 residues long. The CDR3 loop is CASSHRQGARETHYF. CDR3 DNA: TGTGCCAGCAGCCACCGACAGGGGGCACGGGAGACCCATTACTTC.

This clonotype was detected many times. V and J are TRBV7-6 and TRBJ2-7; TRBD2 agrees at 11 bases. Unmatched junction bases numbered 4, after V lost 4 bases and J lost 2 bases. CDR3 length: 15 amino acids. Germline V lookup: CDR1 SGHVS, CDR2 FNYEAQ. The CDR3, as DNA: TGTGCCAGCAGCTCCGGGACTAGCGGTGCCTACGAGCAGTACTTC. Its protein product is CASSSGTSGAYEQYF.

J is TRBJ2-2 and V is TRBV6-2 or TRBV6-3, with 11 bases matching TRBD2. With V trimmed by 5 bases and J by 4 bases, 6 bases remained unmatched. Germline CDR1 MNHEY, CDR2 SVGEGT. The CDR3 spans 16 residues. The CDR3 DNA sequence: TGTGCCAGCAGTCAACTAGCGGGGGCCGCCACCGGGGAGCTGTTTTTT. As protein: CASSQLAGAATGELFF.

CDR3 loop: CASSAKTGQTTDTQYF. CDR3 nucleotides: TGTGCCAGCAGTGCGAAGACAGGACAGACTACGGATACGCAGTATTTT. This chain joins TRBV6-1 and TRBJ2-3; D might be TRBD1 (6 bases). The V gene lost 4 bases and the J gene lost 6 bases, with 20 bases spanning the gap. The CDR3 covers 16 residues. The V gene's germline CDR1 is MNHNS and CDR2 SASEGT.

The rearrangement links TRBV7-9 to TRBJ1-1; D uncertain. CDR1 is SEHNR, CDR2 FQNEAQ, per germline (reference sequence). The CDR3 consists of 13 residues. V shed 7 bases and J shed 1 base, with 10 bases lying between them. CDR3 sequence: CASTDGGNTEAFF. The CDR3 coding sequence is TGTGCCAGCACTGACGGTGGGAACACTGAAGCTTTCTTT.

The chain recombines TRBV6-1 with TRBJ2-5, with D possibly TRBD1 on 5 matching bases. The V gene's germline CDR1 is MNHNS and CDR2 SASEGT. Trimming cost V 2 bases and J 4 bases, with 11 bases left between them. There are 14 residues in the CDR3. This chain's CDR3 is CASSELTVPETQYF. The CDR3 bases are TGTGCCAGCAGTGAACTGACAGTCCCAGAGACCCAGTACTTC.

There are many counts of this clonotype. The rearrangement uses TRBV7-8 and TRBJ2-7; D may be TRBD1 (5 bases). This CDR3 contains 15 residues. Trimming removed 6 bases at V and 4 bases at J, with 19 bases between. The V gene's germline CDR1 is SGHVS and CDR2 FQNEAQ. CDR3 bases: TGTGCCAGCAGTCCACTCGACAGTGCTACTTACGAGCAGTACGTC. Translating gives CASSPLDSATYEQYV.

This clonotype turned up a few times. The chain couples TRBV6-5 to TRBJ2-1; D might be TRBD2 (5 bases). V was clipped by 10 bases and J by 4 bases, with 8 bases between them. The CDR3 covers 11 residues. Germline CDR1 is MNHEY and CDR2 is SVGAGI. CDR3 bases: TGTGCCACCAAGCGGTACAATGAGCAGTTCTTC. Translation: CATKRYNEQFF.

In the case of this clonotype: An end of the junction does not agree with germline; a read error may underlie this. The chain recombines TRBV5-1 with TRBJ1-2; perhaps TRBD1 as D (5 bases). Germline CDR1 is SGHRS and CDR2 is YFSETQ. The CDR3 is 16 amino acids. Written as DNA, the CDR3 is TGCGCCAACAGCCCCTATGGCGGACAAGTTAACTATGGCTACACCTTC. It codes for CANSPYGGQVNYGYTF.

This clonotype was counted ten times or more. The rearrangement links TRBV7-2 to TRBJ2-2, with D possibly being TRBD1 (5 bases). The CDR3 runs to 13 residues. Trimming removed 5 bases at V and 3 bases at J, with 7 bases between. CDR1 and CDR2 from the germline V gene are SGHTA and FQGNSA. The CDR3 sequence: CASSRTYTGELFF. CDR3 nucleotides: TGTGCCAGCAGCAGGACATACACCGGGGAGCTGTTTTTT.

The V call is TRBV7-6, the J call TRBJ2-2; 10 positions agree with TRBD2. CDR3 length: 16 residues. J was trimmed by 1 base and V by 5 bases; bases with no gene match: 4. Germline CDR1 is SGHVS and CDR2 is FNYEAQ. The CDR3 nucleotides read TGTGCCAGCAGCCCAAGGACTAGCGGGAACACCGGGGAGCTGTTTTTT. This codes for CASSPRTSGNTGELFF.

The gene calls are TRBV5-4 and TRBJ1-1; D remains unclear. V was trimmed by 0 bases and J by 4 bases, leaving 7 bases between them. CDR1 and CDR2 (germline): SGHNT, YYREEE (reference sequence). The CDR3 spans 13 residues. The CDR3 is CASSLGVPTEAFF. For the CDR3, the DNA is TGTGCCAGCAGCTTGGGGGTCCCCACTGAAGCTTTCTTT.

This chain connects TRBV20-1 to TRBJ1-1; D might be TRBD1 (5 bases). Germline values: CDR1 DFQATT, CDR2 SNEGSKA (reference sequence). The CDR3 is made up of 15 amino acids. Trimming removed 3 bases from V and 0 bases from J, with 14 bases in between. CDR3 protein: CSASPRAGMNTEAFF. The CDR3, as DNA: TGCAGTGCTAGTCCCAGGGCAGGAATGAACACTGAAGCTTTCTTT.

This chain's CDR3 is CASGLVGHVTDTQYF. CDR3 in DNA: TGTGCTAGTGGTCTAGTCGGACACGTCACAGATACGCAGTATTTT. The chain combines TRBV12-5 with TRBJ2-3; TRBD1 might be the D (5 bases). The ends were cut back, 5 bases at V and 2 bases at J, with 14 bases in the middle. The germline gives CDR1 LGHNT, CDR2 FRNRAP. The CDR3 runs to 15 residues.